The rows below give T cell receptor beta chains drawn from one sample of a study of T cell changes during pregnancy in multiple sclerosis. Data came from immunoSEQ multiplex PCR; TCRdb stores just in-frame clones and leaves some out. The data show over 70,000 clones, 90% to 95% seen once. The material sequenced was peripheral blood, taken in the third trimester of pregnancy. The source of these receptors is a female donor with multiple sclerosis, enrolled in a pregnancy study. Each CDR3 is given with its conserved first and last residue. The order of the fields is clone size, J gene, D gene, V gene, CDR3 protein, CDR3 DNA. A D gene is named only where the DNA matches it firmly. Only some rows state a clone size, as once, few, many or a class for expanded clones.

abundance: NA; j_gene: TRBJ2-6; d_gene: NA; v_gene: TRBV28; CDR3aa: CASTFGGTGANVLTF; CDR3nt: TGTGCCAGCACCTTCGGAGGGACTGGGGCCAACGTCCTGACTTTC
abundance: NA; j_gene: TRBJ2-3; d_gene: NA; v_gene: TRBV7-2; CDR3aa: CASSLYTDTQYF; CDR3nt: TGTGCCAGCAGCTTGTACACAGATACGCAGTATTTT
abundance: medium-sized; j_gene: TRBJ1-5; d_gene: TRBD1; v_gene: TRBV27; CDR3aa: CASSPGGGQPQHF; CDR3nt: TGTGCCAGCAGCCCAGGGGGTGGCCAGCCCCAGCATTTT
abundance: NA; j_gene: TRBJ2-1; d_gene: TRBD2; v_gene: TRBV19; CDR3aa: CANNSGSPYNEQFF; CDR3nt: TGTGCCAATAATAGCGGGAGTCCCTACAATGAGCAGTTCTTC
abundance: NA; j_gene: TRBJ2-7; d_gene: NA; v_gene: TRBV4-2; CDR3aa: CASSQDRGIEQYF; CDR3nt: TGTGCCAGCAGCCAAGATCGAGGGATCGAGCAGTACTTC
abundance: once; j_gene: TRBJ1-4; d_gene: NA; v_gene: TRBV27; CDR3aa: CASRPWTAANEKLFF; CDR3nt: TGTGCCAGCAGGCCCTGGACAGCGGCTAATGAAAAACTGTTTTTT
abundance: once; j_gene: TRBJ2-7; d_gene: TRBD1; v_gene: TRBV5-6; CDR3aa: CASSLGPGTGVHEQYF; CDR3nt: TGTGCCAGCAGCTTGGGGCCCGGGACAGGGGTTCACGAGCAGTACTTC
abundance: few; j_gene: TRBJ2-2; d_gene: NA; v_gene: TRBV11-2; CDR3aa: CASSSNTGELFF; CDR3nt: TGTGCCAGCAGCTCTAATACCGGGGAGCTGTTTTTT
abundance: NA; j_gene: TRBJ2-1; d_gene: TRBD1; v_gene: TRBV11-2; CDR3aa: CASSLAGGRYNEQFF; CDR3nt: TGTGCCAGCAGCTTAGCAGGGGGCAGATACAATGAGCAGTTCTTC
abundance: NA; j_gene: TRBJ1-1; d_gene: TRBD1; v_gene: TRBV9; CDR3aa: CASSSRTGMNTEAFF; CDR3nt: TGTGCCAGCAGCTCCCGGACAGGGATGAACACTGAAGCTTTCTTT
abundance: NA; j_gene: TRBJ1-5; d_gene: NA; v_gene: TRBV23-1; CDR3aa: CASSLHRDNPGGPQHF; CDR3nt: TGCGCCAGCAGTCTACACCGGGACAACCCTGGAGGGCCCCAGCATTTT
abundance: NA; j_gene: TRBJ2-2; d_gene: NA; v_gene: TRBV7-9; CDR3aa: CASSLVSGATNTGELFF; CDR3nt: TGTGCCAGCAGCTTAGTATCCGGAGCCACGAACACCGGGGAGCTGTTTTTT
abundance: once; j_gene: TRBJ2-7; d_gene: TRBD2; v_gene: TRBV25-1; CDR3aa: CASSETGGQGREQYF; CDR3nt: TGTGCCAGCAGTGAAACGGGGGGGCAGGGCCGCGAGCAGTACTTC
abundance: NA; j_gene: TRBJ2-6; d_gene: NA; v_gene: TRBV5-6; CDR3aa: CASSPGPSGANVLTF; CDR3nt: TGTGCCAGCAGCCCGGGTCCCTCTGGGGCCAACGTCCTGACTTTC
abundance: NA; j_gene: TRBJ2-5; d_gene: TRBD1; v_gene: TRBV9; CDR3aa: CASSVAIGQGEETQYF; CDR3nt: TGTGCCAGCAGCGTAGCCATCGGACAGGGTGAAGAGACCCAGTACTTC